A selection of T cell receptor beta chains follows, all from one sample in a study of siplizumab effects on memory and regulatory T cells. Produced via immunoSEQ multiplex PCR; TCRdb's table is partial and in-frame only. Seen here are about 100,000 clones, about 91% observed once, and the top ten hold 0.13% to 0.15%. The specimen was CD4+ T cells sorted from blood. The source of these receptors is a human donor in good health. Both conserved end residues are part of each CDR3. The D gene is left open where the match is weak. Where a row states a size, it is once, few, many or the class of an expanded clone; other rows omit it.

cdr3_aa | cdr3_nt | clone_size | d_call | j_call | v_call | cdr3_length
CASRHPTGTGGAGTEAFF | TGCGCCAGCAGACACCCCACCGGGACAGGGGGCGCCGGCACTGAAGCTTTCTTT | - | TRBD1 | TRBJ1-1 | TRBV4-1 | 18
CASRRVGETQYF | TGTGCCAGCAGAAGGGTGGGGGAGACCCAGTACTTC | once | - | TRBJ2-5 | TRBV7-2 | 12
CASSSTETGELFF | TGTGCCAGCAGCTCGACCGAGACCGGGGAGCTGTTTTTT | - | - | TRBJ2-2 | TRBV11-3 | 13
CASSPPGGKQYF | TGTGCCAGCAGCCCCCCTGGGGGTAAGCAGTACTTC | - | - | TRBJ2-7 | TRBV11-2 | 12
CASAGGPKDTQYF | TGTGCCAGCGCGGGGGGGCCTAAAGATACGCAGTATTTT | - | TRBD2 | TRBJ2-3 | TRBV4-2 | 13
CATWPGTRNTGELFF | TGTGCCACCTGGCCCGGGACTCGGAACACCGGGGAGCTGTTTTTT | - | - | TRBJ2-2 | TRBV19 | 15
CAWSATGAYGYTF | TGTGCCTGGAGTGCGACAGGGGCCTATGGCTACACCTTC | - | TRBD1 | TRBJ1-2 | TRBV30 | 13
CASSLGYNQPQHF | TGTGCCAGCAGCTTAGGATACAATCAGCCCCAGCATTTT | once | - | TRBJ1-5 | TRBV11-2 | 13
CASSSPADRGISYEQYF | TGTGCCAGCAGTTCACCTGCGGACAGGGGGATCTCCTACGAGCAGTACTTC | - | TRBD1 | TRBJ2-7 | TRBV28 | 17
CASSTRQRGEKLFF | TGTGCCAGTAGTACCCGACAGCGCGGTGAAAAACTGTTTTTT | - | - | TRBJ1-4 | TRBV19 | 14
CASSLTGSDNQPQHF | TGTGCCAGCAGCCTGACAGGCAGCGACAATCAGCCCCAGCATTTT | once | - | TRBJ1-5 | TRBV5-4 | 15
CSARGPNEQFF | TGCAGTGCTAGGGGACCGAATGAGCAGTTCTTC | - | - | TRBJ2-1 | TRBV20-1 | 11
CASSIVRGMGQPQHF | TGTGCCAGTAGTATAGTCCGGGGTATGGGACAGCCCCAGCATTTT | - | - | TRBJ1-5 | TRBV19 | 15
CASSLGPGVNYGYTF | TGTGCCAGCAGCTTGGGGCCAGGGGTCAACTATGGCTACACCTTC | few | - | TRBJ1-2 | TRBV7-2 | 15
CASRRLIQSTDTQYF | TGTGCCAGCAGACGTCTAATACAGAGCACAGATACGCAGTATTTT | - | - | TRBJ2-3 | TRBV6-5 | 15
CASSVAGGANNEQFF | TGTGCCAGCAGCGTAGCAGGGGGGGCTAACAATGAGCAGTTCTTC | - | - | TRBJ2-1 | TRBV9 | 15
CAGSSSTRIEAFF | TGTGCCGGCAGCTCTTCGACCCGGATTGAAGCTTTCTTT | - | - | TRBJ1-1 | TRBV10-3 | 13